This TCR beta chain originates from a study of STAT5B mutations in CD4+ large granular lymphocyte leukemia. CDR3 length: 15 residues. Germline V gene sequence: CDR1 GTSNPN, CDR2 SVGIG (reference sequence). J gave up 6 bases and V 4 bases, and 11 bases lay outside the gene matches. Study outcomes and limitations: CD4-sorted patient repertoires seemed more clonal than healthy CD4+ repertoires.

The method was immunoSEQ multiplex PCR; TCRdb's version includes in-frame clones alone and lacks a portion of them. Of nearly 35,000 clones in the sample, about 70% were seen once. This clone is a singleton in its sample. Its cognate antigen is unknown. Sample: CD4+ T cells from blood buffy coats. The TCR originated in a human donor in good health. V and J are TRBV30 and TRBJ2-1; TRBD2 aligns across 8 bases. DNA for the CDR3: TGTGCCTGGACCCCGGGGGTAGCGGGGACCAATGAGCAGTTCTTC. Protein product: CAWTPGVAGTNEQFF.